The 32 T cell receptor beta chains reported below all come from one sample, sequenced in a study of T cell clonality in common variable immunodeficiency. These TCRs' antigens remain unknown. Clones were sequenced by immunoSEQ multiplex PCR, and TCRdb holds only the in-frame ones, with some missing. The sample includes under 20,000 clones, none of them occurring once. Study-level findings and limits: Fewer deletions and N-nucleotide insertions were reportedly seen in common variable immunodeficiency TCR beta sequences.

The specimen was peripheral blood mononuclear cells. The receptors shown here come from a human donor with common variable immunodeficiency.

Concerning this clone itself: The read ends 3 residues shy of where the CDR3 ends; the end is completed using the germline J gene. This chain links TRBV7-2 with TRBJ2-5, with 9 positions matching TRBD1. The CDR3 is 15 residues long. CDR1 is SGHTA, CDR2 FQGNSA, per germline. Losses at the gene ends were 5 bases for V and 5 bases for J; bases not matched to a gene: 9. The part of the CDR3 DNA that was read is TGTGCCAGCAGCCGGCCCGGGACAGGGTGGGAGACC. Translation: CASSRPGTGWET. The whole CDR3 sequence is CASSRPGTGWETQYF.

This clone was seen a few times. Coverage ceases 3 residues before the CDR3 finishes, and the germline J gene fills in the end. The V and J genes are TRBV13 and TRBJ1-3, with TRBD1 matching 10 bases. With V trimmed by 5 bases and J by 5 bases, 6 bases remained unmatched. CDR3 length: 15 residues. Germline-derived CDR1 and CDR2 are PRHDT and FYEKMQ (reference sequence). Incomplete CDR3 DNA: TGTGCCAGCAGCCCCCGGGACAGGGGAAGAAACACC. As protein: CASSPRDRGRNT. The complete CDR3 reads CASSPRDRGRNTIYF.

On this clone: The read terminates 3 residues before the CDR3 end, so the remaining end is supplied by the germline J gene. The gene calls are TRBV7-3 and TRBJ1-1, with D possibly matching TRBD1 (5 bases). Trimming removed 4 bases from V and 4 bases from J, with 10 bases in between. CDR3 size: 13 residues. Germline V lookup: CDR1 SGHTA, CDR2 FQGTGA. The CDR3 bases that were read are TGTGCCAGCAGCTCCGACAGCGTCACTGAA. Protein sequence: CASSSDSVTE. The CDR3 in its entirety is CASSSDSVTEAFF.

In this sample, this clone turned up a few times. The sequenced fragment ends 3 residues before the CDR3 boundary, so the rest is inferred from the germline J gene. The rearrangement joins TRBV7-6 to TRBJ1-6, with TRBD1 identical over 9 bases. Per the germline V gene, CDR1 is SGHVS and CDR2 is FNYEAQ. The CDR3 has 17 residues. The junction had 5 bases not matched to a gene; V was cut back by 5 bases and J by 0 bases. CDR3 sequence: CASSRTGAISYNSPLHF. CDR3 DNA (partial): TGTGCCAGCAGCCGGACAGGGGCGATCTCCTATAATTCACCC.

Worth noting for this clone: The read gets to within 3 residues of the CDR3 end, and the germline J gene fills in the rest. The rearrangement joins TRBV2 to TRBJ2-1, with 9 bases lining up with TRBD1. This CDR3 contains 13 residues. Losses at the gene ends were 6 bases for V and 6 bases for J; bases not matched to a gene: 3. Per germline, CDR1 SNHLY and CDR2 FYNNEI. The CDR3 region is CASRKDRGNEQFF. The covered CDR3 bases are TGTGCCAGCAGAAAGGACAGGGGCAATGAG. The full variable domain, in which reference TRBV2 and TRBJ2-1 provide the parts outside the CDR3, is EPEVTQTPSHQVTQMGQEVILRCVPISNHLYFYWYRQILGQKVEFLVSFYNNEISEKSEIFDDQFSVERPDGSNFTLKIRSTKLEDSAMYFCASRKDRGNEQFFGPGTRLTVL.

This clone was observed a handful of times. The CDR3 extends 3 residues past the end of the read, so its final part is completed from the germline J gene. The chain has TRBV13 and TRBJ1-2; tentative D call: TRBD1 (6 bases). Germline CDR1 reads PRHDT; CDR2 reads FYEKMQ (reference sequence). CDR3 length: 14 residues. V was clipped by 2 bases and J by 5 bases, with 12 bases between them. CDR3 amino acids: CASSLRPGVYGYTF. Partial CDR3 DNA: TGTGCCAGCAGCTTACGTCCAGGGGTTTATGGC.

This clone appeared many times. Read coverage stops 3 residues before the CDR3 terminus; the germline J gene supplies the remainder. This chain joins TRBV11-2 and TRBJ2-3; D is possibly TRBD2 (5 bases). The CDR3 loop spans 11 amino acids. Per germline, CDR1 SGHAT and CDR2 FQNNGV. The CDR3: CASSLGGPQYF. The covered CDR3 bases are TGTGCCAGCAGCTTGGGCGGGCCG.

Regarding this clone: Sequencing ends 3 residues short of the CDR3 end; the germline J gene provides the rest. V usage is TRBV19 and J usage is TRBJ1-5, with D unresolved. V was shortened by 1 base and J by 2 bases, with 15 bases between the two germline ends. This CDR3 region has 17 residues. Germline assignment: CDR1 LNHDA and CDR2 SQIVND (reference sequence). The sequenced CDR3 bases are TGTGCCAGTAGTATAGGTCCCCCGCGACACGGCAATCAGCCC. Amino acid sequence: CASSIGPPRHGNQP. In full, the CDR3 is CASSIGPPRHGNQPQHF.

This clone has at least ten counts. The CDR3 extends 3 residues past the end of the read, so its final part is completed from the germline J gene. The chain links TRBV5-6 to TRBJ2-2; the match to TRBD1 covers 7 bases. The J segment lost 7 bases and the V segment lost 5 bases, leaving 8 bases of the junction unmatched. Per germline, CDR1 SGHDT and CDR2 YYEEEE. This CDR3 region has 14 residues. The covered CDR3 bases are TGTGCCAGCAGAGGGGCAGGGGGAGTCGGGGAG. Translated: CASRGAGGVGE. The whole CDR3 protein reads CASRGAGGVGELFF.

This clone has ten or more counts. The CDR3 extends 3 residues past the end of the read, so its final part is completed from the germline J gene. The rearrangement joins TRBV5-4 to TRBJ2-7; tentatively, D is TRBD1 (6 bases). CDR1 is SGHNT and CDR2 is YYREEE in the germline V gene (reference sequence). The CDR3 covers 13 residues. Deletions cut 0 bases from V and 5 bases from J, with 9 bases between. CDR3 loop: CASSLDRAHEQYF. The CDR3 DNA, read in part, is TGTGCCAGCAGCTTGGACAGGGCCCACGAG.

This clone has only a few counts. The sequence runs out 3 residues before the end of the CDR3; the remainder is reconstructed from the germline J gene. The chain carries TRBV7-6 and TRBJ2-1; 15 nucleotides line up with TRBD2. The J segment lost 6 bases and the V segment lost 4 bases, leaving 4 bases of the junction unmatched. The CDR3 contains 16 residues. Per germline, CDR1 SGHVS and CDR2 FNYEAQ. Partial CDR3 DNA: TGTGCCAGCAGCTACGGACTAGCGGGGGGGCTCAATGAG. Translation: CASSYGLAGGLNE. The whole CDR3 is CASSYGLAGGLNEQFF.

This clone has a handful of counts. The sequenced fragment ends 3 residues before the CDR3 boundary, so the rest is inferred from the germline J gene. The V and J genes are TRBV7-6 and TRBJ2-1; 10 nucleotides match TRBD2. Germline CDR1 reads SGHVS; CDR2 reads FNYEAQ. With 1 base clipped from V and 7 bases from J, the junction kept 13 bases outside the gene matches. This CDR3 has 18 amino acids. The part of the CDR3 DNA that was read is TGTGCCAGCAGCTTAGAACTAGCGGGAAGGCCTTTTGGGAATGAG. This codes for CASSLELAGRPFGNE. The entire CDR3 protein reads CASSLELAGRPFGNEQFF.

Concerning this clone itself: The sequenced fragment ends 3 residues before the CDR3 boundary, so the rest is inferred from the germline J gene. The rearrangement uses TRBV2 and TRBJ2-5, with TRBD1 matching over 8 bases. This CDR3 has 14 amino acids. Germline values: CDR1 SNHLY, CDR2 FYNNEI. V lost 6 bases and J lost 4; bases outside the gene matches: 7. CDR3 protein: CASRAGTGGETQYF. Partial CDR3 DNA: TGTGCCAGCAGAGCCGGGACAGGCGGAGAGACC. Complete variable domain (other parts from reference TRBV2 and TRBJ2-5): EPEVTQTPSHQVTQMGQEVILRCVPISNHLYFYWYRQILGQKVEFLVSFYNNEISEKSEIFDDQFSVERPDGSNFTLKIRSTKLEDSAMYFCASRAGTGGETQYFGPGTRLLVL.

Details on this clone: The CDR3 is cut off 3 residues early in the read; its end comes from the germline J gene. This chain joins TRBV5-1 and TRBJ1-2; tentatively, D is TRBD1 (6 bases). This CDR3 comprises 13 residues. With 7 bases removed from V and 5 bases from J, the gap between germline ends came to 15 bases. CDR1 is SGHRS, CDR2 YFSETQ, per germline. The CDR3 sequence is CASSAEGDYGYTF. The covered CDR3 bases are TGCGCCAGCTCTGCGGAGGGGGATTATGGC. The full variable domain, its missing parts supplied by reference TRBV5-1 and TRBJ1-2, is KAGVTQTPRYLIKTRGQQVTLSCSPISGHRSVSWYQQTPGQGLQFLFEYFSETQRNKGNFPGRFSGRQFSNSRSEMNVSTLELGDSALYLCASSAEGDYGYTFGSGTRLTVV.

Regarding this clone: The CDR3 is cut off 3 residues early in the read; its end comes from the germline J gene. The V and J genes are TRBV18 and TRBJ1-1; no clear D gene. Looked up from germline, CDR1 is KGHSH and CDR2 is LQKENI. V dropped 2 bases and J dropped 0 bases, with 13 bases sitting between them. The CDR3 covers 16 residues. The DNA read from the CDR3 is TGTGCCAGCTCACCAGGAGGGCGGGGAATGAACACTGAA. Amino acid sequence: CASSPGGRGMNTE. The CDR3 reads in full as CASSPGGRGMNTEAFF.

In regard to this clone: Read data end 3 residues before the CDR3 end; the end is taken from the germline J gene. The chain combines TRBV29-1 with TRBJ2-7; TRBD2 aligns across 7 bases. V shed 7 bases, J shed 2 bases, and the junction held 11 bases outside the gene matches. CDR3 length: 14 residues. The germline V gene has CDR1 SQVTM and CDR2 ANQGSEA. The chain's CDR3 is CSASGGVVTYEQYF. The CDR3 bases that were read are TGCAGCGCTAGTGGGGGGGTGGTGACCTACGAG.

This clone was counted between two and nine times. The read finishes 3 residues shy of the CDR3 end, and the germline J gene is used to complete it. The chain carries TRBV7-6 and TRBJ2-5; 7 nucleotides agree with TRBD2. There are 15 residues in the CDR3. The germline CDR1 and CDR2 sequences are SGHVS and FNYEAQ. Germline trimming cut 5 bases from V and 3 bases from J; bases unmatched to any gene: 9. CDR3 sequence: CASSTSPLAEETQYF. Partial CDR3 DNA: TGTGCCAGCAGCACCTCTCCCCTAGCGGAAGAGACC.

This clone was observed a few times. The read stops 3 residues short of the end of the CDR3; the missing end is completed from the germline J gene. The chain links TRBV7-6 to TRBJ1-1, with D possibly TRBD1 on 5 matching bases. V was shortened by 1 base and J by 3 bases, with 12 bases between the two germline ends. Germline-derived CDR1 and CDR2 are SGHVS and FNYEAQ. This CDR3 region has 15 residues. The CDR3 is CASSLGASGDTEAFF. The sequenced part of the CDR3 DNA is TGTGCCAGCAGCTTAGGGGCCTCGGGGGACACTGAA.

This clone turned up a few times. The sequenced fragment ends 3 residues before the CDR3 boundary, so the rest is inferred from the germline J gene. The J gene is TRBJ2-5, the V gene TRBV7-3, with a tentative D call TRBD2 (6 bases). Trimming removed 4 bases from V and 3 bases from J, with 18 bases in between. The CDR3 is 16 amino acids. CDR1 and CDR2 from the germline V gene are SGHTA and FQGTGA. CDR3 loop: CASSSSAGTGKETQYF. CDR3 bases read: TGTGCCAGCAGCTCCTCTGCCGGGACTGGAAAAGAGACC.

A remark on this clone: The missing CDR3 end, 3 residues past where the read stops, is filled in from the germline J gene. V and J are TRBV2 and TRBJ2-7, with D possibly matching TRBD1 (6 bases). This CDR3 contains 18 residues. V shed 2 bases and J shed 3 bases, with 23 bases lying between them. The V gene's germline CDR1 is SNHLY and CDR2 FYNNEI. The CDR3 DNA, read in part, is TGTGCCAGCAGTGAATTCAGAGGACAGTTGGGGCTACTCTACGAG. Amino acids: CASSEFRGQLGLLYE. The entire CDR3 protein is CASSEFRGQLGLLYEQYF. The variable domain in full, completed from reference TRBV2 and TRBJ2-7, reads EPEVTQTPSHQVTQMGQEVILRCVPISNHLYFYWYRQILGQKVEFLVSFYNNEISEKSEIFDDQFSVERPDGSNFTLKIRSTKLEDSAMYFCASSEFRGQLGLLYEQYFGPGTRLTVT.

With regard to this clone: The read halts 3 residues ahead of the CDR3 end, with the missing end drawn from the germline J gene. The rearrangement uses TRBV18 and TRBJ2-7; tentative D call: TRBD1 (5 bases). Germline values: CDR1 KGHSH, CDR2 LQKENI. This CDR3 contains 15 residues. V was clipped by 5 bases and J by 1 base, with 15 bases between them. CDR3 loop: CASSGKQDRSYEQYF. CDR3 DNA, as far as it was read: TGTGCCAGCTCAGGGAAACAGGACCGATCCTACGAG. The variable domain in full, completed from reference TRBV18 and TRBJ2-7, reads NAGVMQNPRHLVRRRGQEARLRCSPMKGHSHVYWYRQLPEEGLKFMVYLQKENIIDESGMPKERFSAEFPKEGPSILRIQQVVRGDSAAYFCASSGKQDRSYEQYFGPGTRLTVT.

This clone was found a few times. The read ends 3 residues before the CDR3 terminus; that terminus is restored from the germline J gene. The chain carries TRBV7-3 and TRBJ2-1; maybe TRBD2 (5 bases). The CDR3 totals 15 residues. The V gene lost 2 bases and the J gene lost 2 bases, with 10 bases spanning the gap. The germline CDR1 and CDR2 sequences are SGHTA and FQGTGA. CDR3 region: CASSLEAAPYNEQFF. The covered CDR3 bases are TGTGCCAGCAGCTTAGAAGCGGCTCCCTACAATGAG.

This clone was seen a few times. The read stops 3 residues short of the end of the CDR3; the missing end is completed from the germline J gene. This sequence joins TRBV7-9 and TRBJ1-1; D is undetermined. The CDR3 contains 14 residues. V shed 2 bases and J shed 4 bases, with 11 bases lying between them. In germline, CDR1 is SEHNR, CDR2 FQNEAQ (reference sequence). CDR3 DNA (partial): TGTGCCAGCAGCTTATCCGGGGTTCGCACTGAA. This encodes CASSLSGVRTE. From start to end, the CDR3 is CASSLSGVRTEAFF.

There are a few counts of this clone. The read ends 3 residues before the CDR3 terminus; that terminus is restored from the germline J gene. V gene TRBV2 combines with J gene TRBJ1-5, with 8 bases that match TRBD1. Germline V gene sequence: CDR1 SNHLY, CDR2 FYNNEI. The J segment lost 6 bases and the V segment lost 4 bases, leaving 8 bases of the junction unmatched. CDR3 size: 15 residues. The sequenced CDR3 bases are TGTGCCAGCAGTGCACGGACAGGGTCTATTCAGCCC. This sequence encodes CASSARTGSIQP. The whole CDR3 is CASSARTGSIQPQHF. Variable domain in full (rest from reference TRBV2 and TRBJ1-5): EPEVTQTPSHQVTQMGQEVILRCVPISNHLYFYWYRQILGQKVEFLVSFYNNEISEKSEIFDDQFSVERPDGSNFTLKIRSTKLEDSAMYFCASSARTGSIQPQHFGDGTRLSIL.

This clone is labeled medium-sized. The read is 3 residues too short to cover the CDR3 end, so that end is filled in from the germline J gene. The chain couples TRBV7-3 to TRBJ2-1, with D perhaps given as TRBD1 or TRBD2 (5 bases each). The germline CDR1 and CDR2 sequences are SGHTA and FQGTGA. Trimming shortened V by 5 bases and J by 0 bases, and 8 bases separated the two germline ends. The CDR3 is 14 residues long. CDR3 loop: CASSPGSSYNEQFF. Incomplete CDR3 DNA: TGTGCCAGCAGCCCAGGGAGCTCCTACAATGAG.

This clone is deemed medium-sized. The sequence runs out 3 residues before the end of the CDR3; the remainder is reconstructed from the germline J gene. J is TRBJ2-5 and V is TRBV20-1, with TRBD1 as a possible D gene (8 bases). The germline V and J ends were trimmed by 6 bases and 5 bases, with 13 bases remaining between them. CDR1 and CDR2 (germline): DFQATT, SNEGSKA (reference sequence). The CDR3 is 12 amino acids. The CDR3 is CSAHRGGETQYF. CDR3 DNA, as far as it was read: TGCAGTGCCCACAGGGGGGGGGAGACC.

On this clone: The read gets to within 3 residues of the CDR3 end, and the germline J gene fills in the rest. The chain couples TRBV2 to TRBJ1-4; D gene unclear. CDR1 and CDR2 (germline): SNHLY, FYNNEI. Trimming pared 6 bases from V and 6 bases from J, leaving 11 bases between. CDR3 size: 13 residues. CDR3 bases read: TGTGCCAGCAGGGAGGGTATGCATGAAAAA. This gives the protein CASREGMHEK. The full-length CDR3 reads as CASREGMHEKLFF. The full variable domain, rest sourced from reference TRBV2 and TRBJ1-4, is EPEVTQTPSHQVTQMGQEVILRCVPISNHLYFYWYRQILGQKVEFLVSFYNNEISEKSEIFDDQFSVERPDGSNFTLKIRSTKLEDSAMYFCASREGMHEKLFFGSGTQLSVL.

This clone was counted ten times or more. The CDR3 goes on 3 residues after the read ends, and that part is filled in from the germline J gene. The V gene is TRBV20-1, the J gene TRBJ2-3; no definite D call. The CDR3 covers 13 residues. CDR1 is DFQATT, CDR2 SNEGSKA, per germline (reference sequence). V was clipped by 0 bases and J by 1 base, with 5 bases between them. CDR3 region: CSARDVGTDTQYF. The CDR3 DNA, read in part, is TGCAGTGCTAGAGATGTAGGCACAGATACG.

This clone qualifies as medium-sized. The CDR3 end lies 3 residues beyond the end of the read and is filled in from the germline J gene. The chain joins TRBV6-2 or TRBV6-3 to TRBJ1-2; 7 bases are shared with TRBD1. Germline V gene sequence: CDR1 MNHEY, CDR2 SVGEGT. CDR3 length equals 16 residues. The CDR3: CASRNLQGQLPRGYTF. CDR3 DNA, as far as it was read: TGTGCCAGCAGGAACTTACAGGGACAGCTCCCTCGAGGC.

This clone has just a few counts. The CDR3 end is not reached by the read, which stops 3 residues before it; the germline J gene fills it in. This sequence joins TRBV19 and TRBJ2-1, with 10 nucleotides matching TRBD2. V dropped 6 bases and J dropped 0; count of bases not matched to a gene: 2. The germline V gene encodes CDR1 LNHDA and CDR2 SQIVND (reference sequence). This CDR3 comprises 15 residues. The sequenced part of the CDR3 DNA is TGTGCCAGTAGACTAGCGGGGAGCTCCTACAATGAG. Residues: CASRLAGSSYNE. In full, the CDR3 is CASRLAGSSYNEQFF.

This clone was detected a few times. The read halts 3 residues ahead of the CDR3 end, with the missing end drawn from the germline J gene. This chain uses TRBV19 with TRBJ1-2; tentatively, D is TRBD1 (5 bases). Germline lookup yields CDR1 LNHDA and CDR2 SQIVND (reference sequence). The V end lost 3 bases, the J end lost 2 bases, and 13 bases lay between the germline ends. The CDR3 consists of 15 residues. The sequenced part of the CDR3 DNA is TGTGCCAGTAGTATGGGGCTGGGGAGGAACTATGGC. This gives the protein CASSMGLGRNYG. In full, the CDR3 is CASSMGLGRNYGYTF.

With regard to this clone: The sequence runs out 3 residues before the end of the CDR3; the remainder is reconstructed from the germline J gene. The chain employs TRBV7-7 and TRBJ2-7, with D possibly TRBD1 on 5 matching bases. CDR1 SSHAT and CDR2 FNYEAQ come from the germline V gene (reference sequence). The CDR3 totals 14 residues. Trimming shortened V by 5 bases and J by 1 base, and 12 bases separated the two germline ends. The CDR3 spells CASSPGYWSYEQYF. Partial CDR3 DNA: TGTGCCAGCAGCCCAGGGTACTGGTCCTACGAG. Full variable domain (missing parts from reference TRBV7-7 and TRBJ2-7): GAGVSQSPRYKVTKRGQDVTLRCDPISSHATLYWYQQALGQGPEFLTYFNYEAQPDKSGLPSDRFSAERPEGSISTLTIQRTEQRDSAMYRCASSPGYWSYEQYFGPGTRLTVT.